A selection of T cell receptor beta chains follows, all from one sample in a study of blood T cell repertoires in COVID-19. Sequenced by immunoSEQ multiplex PCR; TCRdb stores in-frame clones only, minus some. The sample includes 250,000 to 350,000 clones, approximately 91% of them seen just once. Sequenced sample: peripheral blood. Receptors originate from a woman aged 40 to 55 who had recovered from COVID-19. CDR3s include the opening cysteine and the closing phenylalanine or tryptophan. D genes are given only for firm matches. Size tells how often a clone was seen (once, few, many) or the class of an expanded clone, and some rows leave it out.

d_call j_call v_call clone_size cdr3_nt cdr3_aa
. TRBJ2-1 TRBV5-4 . TGTGCCAGCAGCTCGAAAGGGGGAAGGAACAATGAGCAGTTCTTC CASSSKGGRNNEQFF
TRBD2 TRBJ2-3 TRBV30 few TGTGCCTGGAATAGCGGGAGGGACGGATATACGCAGTATTTT CAWNSGRDGYTQYF
TRBD1 TRBJ1-5 TRBV19 . TGTGCCAGTAGTACCGACAGGGTTTTTCAGCCCCAGCATTTT CASSTDRVFQPQHF
TRBD1 TRBJ2-5 TRBV24-1 . TGTGCCACCAGTGAGGGGACAGGGGGCCAAGAGACCCAGTACTTC CATSEGTGGQETQYF
. TRBJ2-3 TRBV10-3 . TGTGCCATCAGTGAGGACAGCTTTCGCACAGATACGCAGTATTTT CAISEDSFRTDTQYF
TRBD2 TRBJ2-2 TRBV6-5 . TGTGCCAGCAGTTACGGGCTAGCGGGAAGGACCGGGGAGCTGTTTTTT CASSYGLAGRTGELFF
. TRBJ2-5 TRBV11-2 . TGTGCCAGCAGCTTCGAGGGAGGAGAGACCCAGTACTTC CASSFEGGETQYF
TRBD1 TRBJ2-1 TRBV27 . TGTGCCAGCGGCTTCCTCGGGACAGGGAAGGGCAATGAGCAGTTCTTC CASGFLGTGKGNEQFF
. TRBJ1-2 TRBV19 . TGTGCCAGTAGTATAGGGACACCCGCTGGCTACACCTTC CASSIGTPAGYTF
TRBD1 TRBJ2-7 TRBV29-1 . TGCAGCGTTGACACCGGGACAGGAACCTACGAGCAGTACTTC CSVDTGTGTYEQYF
TRBD2 TRBJ2-7 TRBV16 . TGTGCCAGCAGCCGCACCACTAGCGGGGTCGGGGACGAGCAGTACTTC CASSRTTSGVGDEQYF
TRBD2 TRBJ2-1 TRBV5-1 . TGCGCCAGCAGCTTGGGCATAGCGGGAGGAGGGCTCAATGAGCAGTTCTTC CASSLGIAGGGLNEQFF
. TRBJ2-2 TRBV3-1/TRBV3-2 once TGTGCCAGCAGCCAAAGGGAGCTTAACACCGGGGAGCTGTTTTTT CASSQRELNTGELFF
. TRBJ2-2 TRBV21-1 . TGTGCCAGCAGCAGGGCAGGGGGCGGGGGGGAGCTGTTTTTT CASSRAGGGGELFF
. TRBJ2-3 TRBV11-2 . TGTGCCAGCAGCTTAAGGCCCCAGGCAGATACGCAGTATTTT CASSLRPQADTQYF
. TRBJ2-1 TRBV7-9 . TGTGCCAGCAGCCCAAGTGGGGCTGAGCAGTTCTTC CASSPSGAEQFF
. TRBJ2-5 TRBV28 . TGTGCCAGCAGTCCGACAGATCAAGAGACCCAGTACTTC CASSPTDQETQYF
TRBD2 TRBJ2-1 TRBV7-9 . TGTGCCAGCAGCCCCCGGGAGGATTCGTGGAATGAGCAGTTCTTC CASSPREDSWNEQFF
. TRBJ2-1 TRBV19 . TGTGCCAGTAGTCACCGGGACAACGCGTTCAATGAGCAGTTCTTC CASSHRDNAFNEQFF
. TRBJ1-1 TRBV30 . TGTGCCTGGACAGGGATGAACACTGAAGCTTTCTTT CAWTGMNTEAFF
. TRBJ2-7 TRBV11-2 . TGTGCCAGCAGCTCCGGGCAGGGGCAGTACTTC CASSSGQGQYF
. TRBJ2-2 TRBV2 . TGTGCCAGCAGCCACTCCCTAGCGTCGGGGGTAAACACCGGGGAGCTGTTTTTT CASSHSLASGVNTGELFF
. TRBJ2-5 TRBV12-3/TRBV12-4 . TGTGCCAGCAGTTTGGGGACTGCTGGGACCCAGTACTTC CASSLGTAGTQYF
. TRBJ1-1 TRBV5-1 . TGCGCCAGCAGCCGTCTTGTGAACTTGGCTGAAGCTTTCTTT CASSRLVNLAEAFF
. TRBJ1-1 TRBV4-1 . TGCGCCAGCAGCCAACTTTCGGGGAACACTGAAGCTTTCTTT CASSQLSGNTEAFF
TRBD2 TRBJ2-7 TRBV9 . TGTGCCAGCAGCCCAAGTGGGGGGGCCTACGAGCAGTACTTC CASSPSGGAYEQYF
. TRBJ1-1 TRBV7-9 . TGTGCCTCCTTCGAGGGCACTGAAGCTTTCTTT CASFEGTEAFF
. TRBJ2-1 TRBV27 . TGTGCCAGCAGTCGGTACAATGAGCAGTTCTTC CASSRYNEQFF
TRBD2 TRBJ2-7 TRBV9 . TGTGCCAGCAGCGTAGGGGGAAGCGGGAGCTTGGGGGAGCAGTACTTC CASSVGGSGSLGEQYF
TRBD2 TRBJ2-3 TRBV20-1 . TGCAGTGCTAGTCGGCTAGCGGGAGGGCCGTCGGGCACAGATACGCAGTATTTT CSASRLAGGPSGTDTQYF
. TRBJ1-1 TRBV7-8 . TGTGCCAGCAGCTTGGGTACCCAGGGGTACACTGAAGCTTTCTTT CASSLGTQGYTEAFF
TRBD2 TRBJ2-1 TRBV19 . TGTGCCAGTAGTGTGACTAGCGGGAGTGTCTCCTATGAGCAGTTCTTC CASSVTSGSVSYEQFF
TRBD1 TRBJ1-2 TRBV28 . TGTGCCAGCAGTTTAGAAGGACAGGGAGGCGCCTTC CASSLEGQGGAF
. TRBJ1-1 TRBV6-5 . TGTGCCAGCAAGGAGACAGGTATGAACACTGAAGCTTTCTTT CASKETGMNTEAFF
. TRBJ1-2 TRBV6-5 . TGTGCCAGCTCCCGGGAAAACTATGGCTACACCTTC CASSRENYGYTF
. TRBJ1-1 TRBV2 . TGTGCCAGCAGTGGGCGGAGCACTGAAGCTTTCTTT CASSGRSTEAFF
TRBD2 TRBJ2-1 TRBV15 . TGTGCCACCAGCAGAGGACTAGCGGAAGGGGGTGAGCAGTTCTTC CATSRGLAEGGEQFF
. TRBJ2-7 TRBV10-3 . TGTGCCATCAGTGAGTCAGGGGGTTCCTACGAGCAGTACTTC CAISESGGSYEQYF
TRBD1 TRBJ2-2 TRBV29-1 . TGCAGCGTATTGACTGGACAGGAGAACACCGGGGAGCTGTTTTTT CSVLTGQENTGELFF